The rows below give T cell receptor beta chains drawn from one sample of a study of blood T cell repertoires in COVID-19. Using immunoSEQ multiplex PCR, the repertoire was profiled, and TCRdb retains in-frame clones only, with some absent. The table has roughly 250,000 clones, more than 80% seen once. Sequenced input: peripheral blood. These TCRs come from a woman in her thirties or forties with acute or convalescent COVID-19. Each CDR3 is given with its conserved first and last residue. A D gene is named only where the DNA matches it firmly. Size tells how often a clone was seen (once, few, many) or the class of an expanded clone, and some rows leave it out.

j_gene: TRBJ1-2
v_gene: TRBV30
d_gene: TRBD1
abundance: NA
CDR3nt: TGTGCCTGGAGGACGACAGGGGGGAATGGCTACACCTTC
CDR3aa: CAWRTTGGNGYTF

j_gene: TRBJ2-2
v_gene: TRBV6-6
d_gene: NA
abundance: NA
CDR3nt: TGTGCCACCCCAGGAGCGGTCACCGGGGAGCTGTTTTTT
CDR3aa: CATPGAVTGELFF

j_gene: TRBJ1-2
v_gene: TRBV12-5
d_gene: NA
abundance: NA
CDR3nt: TGTGCTAGTGGTTTGCTACAGGGTGTGACTATCTATGGCTACACCTTC
CDR3aa: CASGLLQGVTIYGYTF

j_gene: TRBJ1-1
v_gene: TRBV24-1
d_gene: TRBD1
abundance: NA
CDR3nt: TGTGCCACATGGGACAGAACAGTATCCTTCTTT
CDR3aa: CATWDRTVSFF

j_gene: TRBJ1-1
v_gene: TRBV7-9
d_gene: TRBD1
abundance: once
CDR3nt: TGTGCCAGCAGCCAACAGCGACAGGGGACGGGGGGAACTGAAGCTTTCTTT
CDR3aa: CASSQQRQGTGGTEAFF

j_gene: TRBJ1-1
v_gene: TRBV20-1
d_gene: NA
abundance: NA
CDR3nt: TGCAGTGCTAGTTACCAGGGGAATGAAGCTTTCTTT
CDR3aa: CSASYQGNEAFF

j_gene: TRBJ2-5
v_gene: TRBV5-6
d_gene: TRBD2
abundance: NA
CDR3nt: TGTGCCAGCAGCCACACGGGACTAGCGGGGCAGGAGACCCAGTACTTC
CDR3aa: CASSHTGLAGQETQYF

j_gene: TRBJ1-2
v_gene: TRBV2
d_gene: NA
abundance: NA
CDR3nt: TGTGCCAGCAGTATCACTGTCCAGGCCAACTATGGCTACACCTTC
CDR3aa: CASSITVQANYGYTF

j_gene: TRBJ1-5
v_gene: TRBV30
d_gene: NA
abundance: once
CDR3nt: TGTGCCTGGGCCACATATAGCAATCAGCCCCAGCATTTT
CDR3aa: CAWATYSNQPQHF

j_gene: TRBJ2-5
v_gene: TRBV3-1/TRBV3-2
d_gene: NA
abundance: NA
CDR3nt: TGTGCCAGCAGCGAGAGGAAAACCCCCGCGTGGGAGACCCAGTACTTC
CDR3aa: CASSERKTPAWETQYF

j_gene: TRBJ2-3
v_gene: TRBV5-5
d_gene: NA
abundance: NA
CDR3nt: TGTGCCAGCAGCGGAAACCAGGGGCTGAGCACAGATACGCAGTATTTT
CDR3aa: CASSGNQGLSTDTQYF

j_gene: TRBJ1-2
v_gene: TRBV5-5
d_gene: NA
abundance: NA
CDR3nt: TGTGCCAGCAGCCCTAAGACAGACTATGGCTACACCTTC
CDR3aa: CASSPKTDYGYTF

j_gene: TRBJ1-2
v_gene: TRBV6-5
d_gene: TRBD1
abundance: NA
CDR3nt: TGTGCCAGCAGGAACCAGGGGGCGGCTGGCTACACCTTC
CDR3aa: CASRNQGAAGYTF

j_gene: TRBJ1-2
v_gene: TRBV5-6
d_gene: NA
abundance: NA
CDR3nt: TGTGCCAGCAGCTTTGGGCCAGGGGACGGCTACACCTTC
CDR3aa: CASSFGPGDGYTF

j_gene: TRBJ1-1
v_gene: TRBV7-3
d_gene: NA
abundance: NA
CDR3nt: TGTGCCAGCAGCCCGCTAGGTCCGCAGAACCCTATGAACACTGAAGCTTTCTTT
CDR3aa: CASSPLGPQNPMNTEAFF

j_gene: TRBJ1-2
v_gene: TRBV5-1
d_gene: NA
abundance: NA
CDR3nt: TGCGCCAGCAGCTTAGGGGCGCGGAACTATGGCTACACCTTC
CDR3aa: CASSLGARNYGYTF

j_gene: TRBJ1-2
v_gene: TRBV24-1
d_gene: NA
abundance: NA
CDR3nt: TGTGCCACCAGTGACGGAGAGTGGGGCTACACCTTC
CDR3aa: CATSDGEWGYTF

j_gene: TRBJ1-4
v_gene: TRBV7-9
d_gene: NA
abundance: NA
CDR3nt: TGTGCCAGCAGCACAAGGGACTTTCTGGTAGTACCAACTAATGAAAAACTGTTTTTT
CDR3aa: CASSTRDFLVVPTNEKLFF

j_gene: TRBJ1-1
v_gene: TRBV7-3
d_gene: NA
abundance: NA
CDR3nt: TGTGCCAGCTCCCCGAGCATGAACACTGAAGCTTTCTTT
CDR3aa: CASSPSMNTEAFF

j_gene: TRBJ1-2
v_gene: TRBV25-1
d_gene: TRBD1
abundance: NA
CDR3nt: TGTGCCAGCAGTGAATTCGGGGGGGACAGGGGCTATGGCTACACCTTC
CDR3aa: CASSEFGGDRGYGYTF

j_gene: TRBJ2-2
v_gene: TRBV5-1
d_gene: NA
abundance: NA
CDR3nt: TGCGCCAGCAGCCAGGGACCTGGGGGCCGGGAGCTGTTTTTT
CDR3aa: CASSQGPGGRELFF

j_gene: TRBJ2-1
v_gene: TRBV9
d_gene: TRBD2
abundance: NA
CDR3nt: TGTGCCAGCAGCGATAAGCGGGGGGGATACAATGAGCAGTTCTTC
CDR3aa: CASSDKRGGYNEQFF

j_gene: TRBJ1-2
v_gene: TRBV6-5
d_gene: NA
abundance: NA
CDR3nt: TGTGCCAGCAGTTACTCAATAGAGAACTATGGCTACACCTTC
CDR3aa: CASSYSIENYGYTF

j_gene: TRBJ1-5
v_gene: TRBV2
d_gene: NA
abundance: NA
CDR3nt: TGTGCCAGCAGTCTACAGAGCTATAGCAATCAGCCCCAGCATTTT
CDR3aa: CASSLQSYSNQPQHF

j_gene: TRBJ1-2
v_gene: TRBV2
d_gene: TRBD1
abundance: NA
CDR3nt: TGTGCCAGCAGCGGGGGACAGGGTGGGTATGGCTACACCTTC
CDR3aa: CASSGGQGGYGYTF

j_gene: TRBJ2-2
v_gene: TRBV27
d_gene: NA
abundance: NA
CDR3nt: TGTGCCAGTTCAAACAGGGCGTCCGCGAACACCGGGGAGCTGTTTTTT
CDR3aa: CASSNRASANTGELFF

j_gene: TRBJ1-5
v_gene: TRBV6-5
d_gene: TRBD1
abundance: NA
CDR3nt: TGTGCCAGCAGTTTACTCACAGGGGGAAGAATTCAGCCCCAGCATTTT
CDR3aa: CASSLLTGGRIQPQHF

j_gene: TRBJ1-1
v_gene: TRBV4-2
d_gene: NA
abundance: NA
CDR3nt: TGTGCCAGCAGCCAAGTTCAGGTGGGAGGGGGCACTGAAGCTTTCTTT
CDR3aa: CASSQVQVGGGTEAFF

j_gene: TRBJ1-2
v_gene: TRBV5-4
d_gene: TRBD1
abundance: once
CDR3nt: TGTGCCAGCAGCTTGAACAGGGGCTATGGCTACACCTTC
CDR3aa: CASSLNRGYGYTF

j_gene: TRBJ1-6
v_gene: TRBV10-2
d_gene: TRBD1
abundance: NA
CDR3nt: TGCGCCAGCAGTGAGTCCTGGCTGACAGGGAATAATTCACCCCTCCACTTT
CDR3aa: CASSESWLTGNNSPLHF

j_gene: TRBJ2-1
v_gene: TRBV5-1
d_gene: TRBD2
abundance: NA
CDR3nt: TGCGCCAGCAGCCCCCGGGGTGCGGGGGGATACAATGAGCAGTTCTTC
CDR3aa: CASSPRGAGGYNEQFF

j_gene: TRBJ1-1
v_gene: TRBV25-1
d_gene: NA
abundance: NA
CDR3nt: TGTGCCAGCAGTGAATCGGGTCGGATCACTGAAGCTTTCTTT
CDR3aa: CASSESGRITEAFF

j_gene: TRBJ1-5
v_gene: TRBV10-2
d_gene: NA
abundance: NA
CDR3nt: TGCGCCAGCAGTGAAGCCGAGGGCAATCAGCCCCAGCATTTT
CDR3aa: CASSEAEGNQPQHF

j_gene: TRBJ2-2
v_gene: TRBV11-2
d_gene: NA
abundance: NA
CDR3nt: TGTGCCAGCAGCTCGTTTACATCGAACACCGGGGAGCTGTTTTTT
CDR3aa: CASSSFTSNTGELFF

j_gene: TRBJ1-4
v_gene: TRBV19
d_gene: TRBD1
abundance: NA
CDR3nt: TGTGCCAGTAGTCTTGGGACAGCGAAGGAAAAACTGTTTTTT
CDR3aa: CASSLGTAKEKLFF

j_gene: TRBJ2-1
v_gene: TRBV7-9
d_gene: NA
abundance: NA
CDR3nt: TGTGCCAGCAGCTTACTTCCTGAGCAGTTCTTC
CDR3aa: CASSLLPEQFF

j_gene: TRBJ2-2
v_gene: TRBV12-5
d_gene: TRBD1
abundance: NA
CDR3nt: TGTGCTAGTGGTTTGACCCTGGACAGGGAGGTCGGGGAGCTGTTTTTT
CDR3aa: CASGLTLDREVGELFF

j_gene: TRBJ1-2
v_gene: TRBV11-2
d_gene: NA
abundance: NA
CDR3nt: TGTGCCAGCAGCTCCTCTCAGGGCTCATCTCCATCCTATGGCTACACCTTC
CDR3aa: CASSSSQGSSPSYGYTF

j_gene: TRBJ1-6
v_gene: TRBV5-1
d_gene: TRBD1
abundance: NA
CDR3nt: TGCGCCAGCAGCTTCACACCGGGACAGGGGGGCGGGGGCGCATATTCACCCCTCCACTTT
CDR3aa: CASSFTPGQGGGGAYSPLHF

j_gene: TRBJ1-5
v_gene: TRBV6-6
d_gene: TRBD1
abundance: NA
CDR3nt: TGTGCCAGCAGTTACAGCAGGGGGAGTAATCAGCCCCAGCATTTT
CDR3aa: CASSYSRGSNQPQHF

j_gene: TRBJ1-2
v_gene: TRBV30
d_gene: TRBD1
abundance: NA
CDR3nt: TGTGCCTGGAGTGGGACAGGCTATGGCTACACCTTC
CDR3aa: CAWSGTGYGYTF

j_gene: TRBJ1-2
v_gene: TRBV19
d_gene: TRBD1
abundance: NA
CDR3nt: TGTGCCAGTAGTATCCCGGGGACAGCCTATGGCTACACCTTC
CDR3aa: CASSIPGTAYGYTF

j_gene: TRBJ2-3
v_gene: TRBV10-3
d_gene: TRBD1
abundance: NA
CDR3nt: TGTGCCATCAGTGAGGACAGGGAAATCACAGATACGCAGTATTTT
CDR3aa: CAISEDREITDTQYF

j_gene: TRBJ2-3
v_gene: TRBV19
d_gene: TRBD2
abundance: NA
CDR3nt: TGTGCCAGTGGCGGGGGGGCCAGGACAGATACGCAGTATTTT
CDR3aa: CASGGGARTDTQYF

j_gene: TRBJ1-3
v_gene: TRBV19
d_gene: NA
abundance: NA
CDR3nt: TGTGCCAGTAGTATATCCTTACAGAGCCACTCTGGAAACACCATATATTTT
CDR3aa: CASSISLQSHSGNTIYF

j_gene: TRBJ2-1
v_gene: TRBV5-1
d_gene: NA
abundance: NA
CDR3nt: TGCGCCAGCAGCGTAGGAGTTAATGAGCAGTTCTTC
CDR3aa: CASSVGVNEQFF

j_gene: TRBJ1-4
v_gene: TRBV5-4
d_gene: NA
abundance: NA
CDR3nt: TGTGCCAGCAGCACAGGGATCCCGAATGAAAAACTGTTTTTT
CDR3aa: CASSTGIPNEKLFF

j_gene: TRBJ1-1
v_gene: TRBV5-1
d_gene: NA
abundance: NA
CDR3nt: TGCGCCAGCAGCGCGGAGGTAGACCTGAACACTGAAGCTTTCTTT
CDR3aa: CASSAEVDLNTEAFF

j_gene: TRBJ1-2
v_gene: TRBV5-1
d_gene: NA
abundance: NA
CDR3nt: TGCGCCAGTGGGGTTTGGGGCCCTTATGGCTACACCTTC
CDR3aa: CASGVWGPYGYTF

j_gene: TRBJ1-1
v_gene: TRBV11-2
d_gene: NA
abundance: few
CDR3nt: TGTGCCAGCAGCTTACGCGGGAGTCACACCATGAACACTGAAGCTTTCTTT
CDR3aa: CASSLRGSHTMNTEAFF

j_gene: TRBJ1-1
v_gene: TRBV5-1
d_gene: NA
abundance: NA
CDR3nt: TGCGCCAGCAGCTACAGGATGAACACTGAAGCTTTCTTT
CDR3aa: CASSYRMNTEAFF

j_gene: TRBJ1-2
v_gene: TRBV2
d_gene: NA
abundance: once
CDR3nt: TGTGCCAGCAGTGAATTTTCCCAAACCCTGAGGAACTATGGCTACACCTTC
CDR3aa: CASSEFSQTLRNYGYTF

j_gene: TRBJ1-2
v_gene: TRBV7-9
d_gene: TRBD1
abundance: once
CDR3nt: TGTGCCAGCAGCGACCGGGACAGGGATCGCGGCTACACCTTC
CDR3aa: CASSDRDRDRGYTF

j_gene: TRBJ2-4
v_gene: TRBV2
d_gene: NA
abundance: NA
CDR3nt: TGTGCCAGCAGTACGAGCCAAAACATTCAGTACTTC
CDR3aa: CASSTSQNIQYF

j_gene: TRBJ1-1
v_gene: TRBV4-1
d_gene: NA
abundance: NA
CDR3nt: TGCGCCAGCAGCCAAGATCGGGGGACGAACACTGAAGCTTTCTTT
CDR3aa: CASSQDRGTNTEAFF